This is a list of T cell receptor beta chains from one sample in a study of T cells expressing NK-cell markers. TCRdb reworked the 5' RACE reads into one entry per CDR3 protein, no DNA. The sample spans around 550,000 distinct CDR3 sequences; the ten largest clones claim under 4.5%. Sequenced: blood T cells: a sorted CD56 or NKG2C T cell subset, CD4+ or CD8+ T cells, or bulk PBMC T cells (not recorded which). Every receptor here comes from a young man in good health. Each CDR3 is given with its conserved first and last residue.

V,J,length,CDR3
TRBV30,TRBJ2-1,14,CAWSVRGLGDEQFF
TRBV27,TRBJ2-5,15,CASSLSHRNQETQYF
TRBV29-1,TRBJ2-3,14,CSGTGRENTDTQYF
TRBV29-1,TRBJ2-5,12,CSVARPRETQYF
TRBV6-5,TRBJ1-6,12,CASKSYNSPLHF
TRBV11-2,TRBJ2-5,16,CASSSLLAAQSETQYF
TRBV29-1,TRBJ2-3,15,CSAGGTSGSTDTQYF
TRBV29-1,TRBJ2-2,14,CSVGLVRGTGELFF
TRBV5-1,TRBJ2-1,14,CASSLGRLDGEQFF
TRBV12-3/TRBV12-4,TRBJ2-5,20,CASSSMTSGSAGSVGKTHYF
TRBV5-1,TRBJ2-3,15,CASSWGQLTTDTQYF
TRBV10-3,TRBJ2-1,17,CAISGKGKRTQNNEQFF
TRBV4-1,TRBJ2-7,15,CASSQRSISSYEQYF
TRBV20-1,TRBJ2-1,15,CSARDLGEGYNEQFF
TRBV5-1,TRBJ2-5,16,CASSLGDRLGQETQYF
TRBV20-1,TRBJ2-3,13,CSARGGDGDTQYF
TRBV29-1,TRBJ2-7,12,CSVGRESTEQYF
TRBV6-1,TRBJ1-2,13,CASQTGDNYGYTF
TRBV5-1,TRBJ2-3,16,CASSPGNREHTDTQYF
TRBV24-1,TRBJ2-3,13,CATSLTGWDTQYF
TRBV7-8,TRBJ2-1,14,CASGAIGPYNEQFF
TRBV20-1,TRBJ2-1,12,CSAEIAGLGQFF
TRBV4-2,TRBJ1-2,16,CASSLYRTGVLYGYTF
TRBV29-1,TRBJ2-7,13,CSARAGTDYEQYF
TRBV4-3,TRBJ2-7,16,CASSQDLSTPSYEQYF
TRBV4-2,TRBJ2-7,14,CASSPGLAGEEQYF
TRBV20-1,TRBJ1-4,14,CSATPGAPNEKLFF
TRBV15,TRBJ1-2,13,CATSRDFSDGYTF
TRBV12-3/TRBV12-4,TRBJ2-4,13,CASSLGGSYIQYF
TRBV6-2/TRBV6-3,TRBJ1-1,13,CASSLVSSGEAFF
TRBV4-1,TRBJ2-6,16,CASSPRTVSGANVLTF
TRBV30,TRBJ2-7,14,CAWEDPGLDYEQYF
TRBV7-8,TRBJ2-1,12,CASSLNREKGFF